What follows describes a single T cell receptor (beta chain). Its antigen is unidentified. With iRepertoire HTBI primers and Arm-PCR of CDR3 regions, TCR beta libraries were built. Authors' methods: From all samples, identification returned approximately 13 TRBJ and roughly 65 TRBV segments. TCRdb reprocessed the multiplex PCR reads via MiXCR and lists one record per CDR3 protein. The authors' filters were not applied to this entry. The sample includes 400,000 or so distinct CDR3 sequences, about 20% of them seen just once. Time point defined: persistent/refractory GD, antithyroid drugs over 5 years with positive TRAb. The TCR library was made from RNA that had been extracted from PBMCs in TRIzol. Roughly 8.2-milliliter peripheral blood samples went into EDTA tubes. The source of the sample is a study of regulatory T cells in long-lasting Graves disease. At the level of the study: With positive TSH receptor antibodies and over 5 years of antithyroid drugs, Graves' disease was considered persistent.

General observations from the study: Because few samples were included, accuracy may have been lower.

The clonotype comes from a female donor with Graves disease. The material sequenced was peripheral blood mononuclear cells (PBMCs), taken when the disease was refractory, from a patient treated with antithyroid drugs.

In DNA, the CDR3 is TGTGCCAGCAGGGGTGCAGACTCGAAGGTCGGGCAGTACTTC. Protein: CASRGADSKVGQYF. The V and J genes are TRBV28 and TRBJ2-7; D gene unclear. Trimming pared 6 bases from V and 9 bases from J, leaving 21 bases between. Per the germline V gene, CDR1 is MDHEN and CDR2 is SYDVKM. This CDR3 has 14 amino acids.